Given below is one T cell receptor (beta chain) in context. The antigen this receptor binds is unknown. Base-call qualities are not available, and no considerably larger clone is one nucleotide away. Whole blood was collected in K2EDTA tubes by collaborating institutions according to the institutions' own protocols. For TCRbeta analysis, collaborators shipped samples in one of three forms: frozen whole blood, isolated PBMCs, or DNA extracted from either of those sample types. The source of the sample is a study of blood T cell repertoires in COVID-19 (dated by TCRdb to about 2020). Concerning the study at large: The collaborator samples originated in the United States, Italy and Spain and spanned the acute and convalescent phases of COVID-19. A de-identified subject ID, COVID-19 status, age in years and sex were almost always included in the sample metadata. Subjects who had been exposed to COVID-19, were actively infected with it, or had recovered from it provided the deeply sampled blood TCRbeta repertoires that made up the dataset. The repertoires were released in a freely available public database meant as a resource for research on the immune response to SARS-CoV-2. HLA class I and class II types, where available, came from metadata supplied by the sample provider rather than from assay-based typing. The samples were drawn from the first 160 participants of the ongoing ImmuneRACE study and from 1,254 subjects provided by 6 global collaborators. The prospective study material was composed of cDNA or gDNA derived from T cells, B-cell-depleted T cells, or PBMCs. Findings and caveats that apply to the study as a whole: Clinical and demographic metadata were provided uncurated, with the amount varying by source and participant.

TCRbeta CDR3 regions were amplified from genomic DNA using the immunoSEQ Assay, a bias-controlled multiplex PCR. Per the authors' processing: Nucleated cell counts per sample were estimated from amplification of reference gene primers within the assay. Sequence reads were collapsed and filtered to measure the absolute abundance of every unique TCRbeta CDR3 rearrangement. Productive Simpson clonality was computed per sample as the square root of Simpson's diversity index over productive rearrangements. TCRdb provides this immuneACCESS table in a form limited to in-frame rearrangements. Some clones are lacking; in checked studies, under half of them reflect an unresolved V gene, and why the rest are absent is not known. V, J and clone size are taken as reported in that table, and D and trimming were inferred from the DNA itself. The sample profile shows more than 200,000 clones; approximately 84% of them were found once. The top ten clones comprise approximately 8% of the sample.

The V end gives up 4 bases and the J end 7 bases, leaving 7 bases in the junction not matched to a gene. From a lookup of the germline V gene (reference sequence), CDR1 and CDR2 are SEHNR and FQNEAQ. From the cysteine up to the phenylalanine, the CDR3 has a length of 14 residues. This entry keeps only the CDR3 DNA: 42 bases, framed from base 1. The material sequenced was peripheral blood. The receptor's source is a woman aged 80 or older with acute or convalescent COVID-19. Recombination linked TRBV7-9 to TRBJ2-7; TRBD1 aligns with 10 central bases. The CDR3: CASSYGTGVGEQYF. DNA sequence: TGTGCCAGCAGCTATGGGACAGGGGTTGGGGAGCAGTACTTC.